These 17 T cell receptor beta chains share one sample of origin, sequenced in a study of shared clonotypes between healthy human individuals. The assay was immunoSEQ multiplex PCR, and TCRdb's table has in-frame clones only and misses some. The sample comprises under 2,500,000 clones, approximately 95% of which are singletons, and roughly 0.13% rests with the top ten. The source material was naive CD4+ T cells sorted from blood. Subset reported: CD45RA+ positively selected. The receptors shown here come from a man aged 18 to 29 in good health.

For the CDR3, the DNA is TGTGCCAGCAGCTCATACAGGGGGCAGGACACCGGGGAGCTGTTTTTT. Amino acid sequence: CASSSYRGQDTGELFF. The chain links TRBV7-2 to TRBJ2-2; 9 bases fit TRBD1. V lost 4 bases and J lost 3; bases outside the gene matches: 6. Germline CDR1 reads SGHTA; CDR2 reads FQGNSA. This CDR3 contains 16 residues.

V usage is TRBV6-5 and J usage is TRBJ2-3, with TRBD1 identical over 10 bases. CDR1 MNHEY and CDR2 SVGAGI come from the germline V gene. V shed 2 bases, J shed 1 base, and the junction held 0 bases outside the gene matches. This CDR3 is 15 amino acids long. The chain's CDR3 is CASSYGTGGTDTQYF. The DNA of the CDR3 is TGTGCCAGCAGTTACGGGACAGGGGGCACAGATACGCAGTATTTT.

On this clone itself: Other nucleotide sequences in the sample specify the same CDR3. The chain carries TRBV6-5 and TRBJ2-5; D ambiguous. The CDR3 runs to 12 residues. Trimming took 2 bases from V and 5 from J, leaving 6 bases between them. CDR1 and CDR2 from the germline V gene are MNHEY and SVGAGI. In nucleotides, the CDR3 is TGTGCCAGCAGTTACCAAGGGGAGACCCAGTACTTC. Its translation: CASSYQGETQYF.

This clone has only one observation. The V gene is TRBV28, the J gene TRBJ1-5; 7 bases are a match to TRBD1. V lost 6 bases, J lost 3 bases, and 11 bases stayed unmatched. This CDR3 has 16 residues. Germline assignment: CDR1 MDHEN and CDR2 SYDVKM. The CDR3 region is CASRPDRAGFNQPQHF. CDR3 DNA: TGTGCCAGCAGACCTGACAGGGCAGGCTTCAATCAGCCCCAGCATTTT.

This chain uses TRBV19 with TRBJ2-7; TRBD1 aligns across 10 bases. Germline CDR1 is LNHDA and CDR2 is SQIVND (reference sequence). This CDR3 comprises 16 residues. The trim removed 5 bases at V and 0 bases at J, leaving 7 bases unmatched. DNA of the CDR3: TGTGCCAGTAGTCGGACAGGGGGGATGAGCTCCTACGAGCAGTACTTC. It translates to CASSRTGGMSSYEQYF.

This chain connects TRBV9 to TRBJ1-4; no reliable D call. The CDR3 spans 15 residues. Germline CDR1 and CDR2: SGDLS and YYNGEE. The V end was cut by 4 bases, the J end by 8 bases, with 18 bases between. The CDR3 is CASSLSTGSYEKLFF. For the CDR3, the DNA is TGTGCCAGCAGCCTTAGTACCGGGAGTTACGAAAAACTGTTTTTT.

The chain couples TRBV18 to TRBJ2-3; no firm D call. This CDR3 has 16 amino acids. Germline CDR1 KGHSH, CDR2 LQKENI. The V gene lost 0 bases and the J gene lost 0 bases, with 10 bases spanning the gap. The CDR3 reads CASSPPRTDSTDTQYF. The DNA for the CDR3 is TGTGCCAGCTCACCACCTAGGACGGATAGCACAGATACGCAGTATTTT.

This chain links TRBV10-3 with TRBJ2-7; D is unclear. This CDR3 region has 15 residues. The germline V gene has CDR1 ENHRY and CDR2 SYGVKD. V lost 3 bases and J lost 0, with 12 bases in between. CDR3 in DNA: TGTGCCATCAGTGACGGACCAGGTAGCTCCTACGAGCAGTACTTC. Translation: CAISDGPGSSYEQYF.

The chain carries TRBV5-1 and TRBJ1-1; no clear D. Germline V gene data show CDR1 as SGHRS and CDR2 as YFSETQ. The CDR3 has 14 residues. V gave up 0 bases and J gave up 4 bases, with 10 bases separating them. CDR3 coding DNA: TGCGCCAGCAGCTTGGGGCCTTGGGGCACTGAAGCTTTCTTT. It specifies CASSLGPWGTEAFF.

This sequence joins TRBV7-8 and TRBJ2-7, with 7 bases fitting TRBD2. There are 15 residues in the CDR3. Germline-derived CDR1 and CDR2 are SGHVS and FQNEAQ. The junction had 12 bases not matched to a gene; V was cut back by 6 bases and J by 4 bases. The CDR3 DNA reads as TGTGCCAGCAGACTCGGGACTGGCGGGGGATACGAGCAGTACTTC. It is translated as CASRLGTGGGYEQYF.

This chain connects TRBV29-1 to TRBJ1-2; perhaps TRBD1 as D (6 bases). Trimming took off 5 bases at V and 7 bases at J, with 14 bases between the two ends. Germline assignment: CDR1 SQVTM and CDR2 ANQGSEA. This CDR3 has 12 amino acids. The CDR3 sequence: CSVHPGVGGYTF. In DNA form, the CDR3 reads TGCAGCGTTCACCCAGGGGTGGGTGGCTACACCTTC.

The chain joins TRBV2 to TRBJ2-2, with D possibly TRBD1 on 6 matching bases. The CDR3 totals 13 residues. Germline V gene sequence: CDR1 SNHLY, CDR2 FYNNEI. The V end was cut by 6 bases, the J end by 4 bases, with 9 bases between. CDR3: CASSQGSTGELFF. The CDR3 DNA reads TGTGCCAGCAGCCAGGGGAGCACCGGGGAGCTGTTTTTT.

This rearrangement joins TRBV4-3 to TRBJ2-7, with a tentative D call TRBD1 (5 bases). The germline V gene has CDR1 LGHNA and CDR2 YSLEER. CDR3 size: 14 residues. Trimming left V 0 bases short and J 5 bases short, with 11 bases between. The CDR3 nucleotides read TGCGCCAGCAGCCAAGATTTGGGGCCCGACGAGCAGTACTTC. Protein: CASSQDLGPDEQYF.

This clone was seen a few times. This chain links TRBV2 with TRBJ2-2; D gene unclear. The CDR3 extends over 13 amino acids. Trimming cost V 5 bases and J 2 bases, with 6 bases left between them. From germline, CDR1 is SNHLY and CDR2 FYNNEI. CDR3 residues: CASSPPNTGELFF. As DNA, the CDR3 is TGTGCCAGCAGTCCACCTAACACCGGGGAGCTGTTTTTT.

The rearrangement uses TRBV2 and TRBJ2-7; 10 nucleotides agree with TRBD2. With V trimmed by 1 base and J by 7 bases, 10 bases remained unmatched. Germline V CDR1 and CDR2: SNHLY, FYNNEI. This CDR3 spans 16 amino acids. CDR3 region: CASSEDRPGLAREQYF. CDR3 nucleotides: TGTGCCAGCAGTGAAGATAGGCCGGGACTAGCGAGAGAGCAGTACTTC.

This sequence joins TRBV2 and TRBJ1-3, with D maybe TRBD1 (6 bases). The germline CDR1 and CDR2 sequences are SNHLY and FYNNEI. The CDR3 sequence is 15 residues long. The V gene lost 4 bases and the J gene lost 1 base, with 11 bases spanning the gap. CDR3 nucleotides: TGTGCCAGCAGTGTTACAGGGTCTTCTGGAAACACCATATATTTT. Translating gives CASSVTGSSGNTIYF. Combining the CDR3 with reference TRBV2 and TRBJ1-3 gives the whole variable domain EPEVTQTPSHQVTQMGQEVILRCVPISNHLYFYWYRQILGQKVEFLVSFYNNEISEKSEIFDDQFSVERPDGSNFTLKIRSTKLEDSAMYFCASSVTGSSGNTIYFGEGSWLTVV.

This rearrangement joins TRBV28 to TRBJ2-7; 8 nucleotides line up with TRBD2. The ends lost 7 bases at V and 4 bases at J; junction bases unmatched: 12. Germline-derived CDR1 and CDR2 are MDHEN and SYDVKM. This CDR3 is 15 amino acids long. CDR3 coding DNA: TGTGCCAGCAACTCCCCGGGACTAGGGCTATACGAGCAGTACTTC. Protein sequence: CASNSPGLGLYEQYF. Full variable domain (remainder filled in from reference TRBV28 and TRBJ2-7): DVKVTQSSRYLVKRTGEKVFLECVQDMDHENMFWYRQDPGLGLRLIYFSYDVKMKEKGDIPEGYSVSREKKERFSLILESASTNQTSMYLCASNSPGLGLYEQYFGPGTRLTVT.